Presented here are 9 T cell receptor beta chains from one specimen sequenced in a study of shared clonotypes between healthy human individuals. Some clones are missing from TCRdb's copy, which holds only in-frame ones; the method was immunoSEQ multiplex PCR. Counted here are a few million clones, approximately 96% occurring once; the ten biggest clones make up about 0.13%. Sequencing was done on a sample of naive CD4+ T cells sorted from blood. Documented subset: CD45RA+ positively selected. The source of these receptors is a man between 18 and 29 years old in good health.

The V gene is TRBV7-9, the J gene TRBJ2-5; 9 positions agree with TRBD2. The DNA end favors TRBJ2-7, so the J call may be wrong. CDR1 and CDR2 (germline): SEHNR, FQNEAQ (reference sequence). The CDR3 sequence is 14 residues long. The CDR3 spells CASSLVGLAYEQYF. The CDR3 DNA follows: TGTGCCAGCAGCTTAGTGGGACTAGCTTACGAGCAGTACTTC.

The CDR3 loop reads CASSEGTDPYEQYF. The CDR3 DNA follows: TGTGCCAGCAGTGAAGGGACAGACCCCTACGAGCAGTACTTC. This chain connects TRBV2 to TRBJ2-7, with TRBD1 as a possible D gene (6 bases). Germline CDR1 SNHLY, CDR2 FYNNEI. V was trimmed by 1 base and J by 2 bases, leaving 9 bases between them. The CDR3 runs 14 residues.

Regarding this clone: The sample holds other DNA sequences that translate to the same CDR3. The gene calls are TRBV29-1 and TRBJ2-1; D is unclear. Per germline, CDR1 SQVTM and CDR2 ANQGSEA. This CDR3 is built from 12 residues. V lost 0 bases and J 5 bases, leaving 5 bases between the germline ends. The CDR3 coding sequence is TGCAGCGTTGAAGACCTTGACAATGAGCAGTTCTTC. Translation gives CSVEDLDNEQFF.

This chain connects TRBV10-3 to TRBJ2-5, with D uncertain. V gave up 10 bases and J gave up 0 bases, with 12 bases separating them. The CDR3 covers 13 residues. CDR1 ENHRY and CDR2 SYGVKD come from the germline V gene. CDR3 sequence: CATTGRDQETQYF. CDR3 DNA sequence: TGTGCCACCACTGGGCGCGACCAAGAGACCCAGTACTTC.

The J gene is TRBJ2-5, the V gene TRBV5-4, with D perhaps matching TRBD1 or TRBD2 (5 bases each). Trimming stripped 0 bases from V and 2 bases from J, with 11 bases between. From germline, CDR1 is SGHNT and CDR2 YYREEE (reference sequence). The length of the CDR3 is 15 residues. For the CDR3, the DNA is TGTGCCAGCAGCTTGGATGAGGGGCAACAAGAGACCCAGTACTTC. It codes for CASSLDEGQQETQYF.

The V gene is TRBV5-1, the J gene TRBJ2-5; either TRBD1 or TRBD2 may fit D (5 bases each). The CDR3 runs 14 residues. Germline loops: CDR1 SGHRS, CDR2 YFSETQ. V was trimmed by 2 bases and J by 4 bases, leaving 12 bases between them. The CDR3: CASSFGTRGETQYF. In DNA form, the CDR3 reads TGCGCCAGCAGCTTTGGGACCCGGGGAGAGACCCAGTACTTC.

The J gene is TRBJ2-7, the V gene TRBV19; a possible D gene is TRBD2 (5 bases). The germline V gene has CDR1 LNHDA and CDR2 SQIVND (reference sequence). This CDR3 is built from 15 residues. Trimming left V 7 bases short and J 5 bases short, with 21 bases between. CDR3 bases: TGTGCCAGTACTTCTCGGTGGCCAGAGGGCGACGAGCAGTACTTC. Translated, it gives CASTSRWPEGDEQYF.

The chain recombines TRBV6-6 with TRBJ2-2; 8 bases align to TRBD2. V shed 4 bases, J shed 2 bases, and the junction held 6 bases outside the gene matches. Per germline, CDR1 MNHNY and CDR2 SVGAGI (reference sequence). The CDR3 totals 16 residues. The CDR3 is CASSSRLATNTGELFF. In nucleotides, the CDR3 is TGTGCCAGCAGTTCCAGACTAGCGACCAACACCGGGGAGCTGTTTTTT.

This chain connects TRBV28 to TRBJ1-5; a weak D match, TRBD1 (5 bases). The germline V gene has CDR1 MDHEN and CDR2 SYDVKM. CDR3 length equals 17 residues. Trimming pared 2 bases from V and 1 base from J, leaving 15 bases between. CDR3: CASSLHRRLESNQPQHF. The CDR3 nucleotides read TGTGCCAGCAGTTTACACAGGAGGTTAGAAAGCAATCAGCCCCAGCATTTT.